The rows below give T cell receptor beta chains drawn from one sample of a study of cytomegalovirus exposure and HLA in healthy donors. Libraries were prepared by immunoSEQ multiplex PCR; TCRdb keeps only in-frame clonotypes and omits some of them. The table records 100,000 or so clones, 60% to 70% of them present only once. The sequenced sample consisted of PBMCs. Receptors were obtained from a woman in her 30s in good health and CMV-seronegative. CDR3s include the opening cysteine and the closing phenylalanine or tryptophan. D genes are given only for firm matches. Rows give clone size only sometimes, using once, few, many, or a class for an expanded clone.

NA	TRBV9	TRBJ1-2	NA	TGTGCCAGCAGCAGAGGGTCCGTTAACCAGCATGGCTACACCTTC	CASSRGSVNQHGYTF
many	TRBV2	TRBJ2-2	TRBD2	TGTGCCAGCAGGTCCCGGGGGGGCACGGCCGGGGAGCTGTTTTTT	CASRSRGGTAGELFF
NA	TRBV30	TRBJ2-5	TRBD2	TGTGCCTGGAGCACCTTGGGGAGCGGGAGTTGGGAGACCCAGTACTTC	CAWSTLGSGSWETQYF
NA	TRBV11-2	TRBJ2-2	TRBD2	TGTGCCAGCAGCCGACTAGCGGGAAGGGCCGGGGAGCTGTTTTTT	CASSRLAGRAGELFF
NA	TRBV12-1	TRBJ2-2	NA	TGTGCCAGCACCGTTTCGGGTTTGGACACCGGGGAGCTGTTTTTT	CASTVSGLDTGELFF
NA	TRBV27	TRBJ2-2	TRBD2	TGTGCCAGCAGTTCAAATTTAGCGGGGGGGCTGACTATCGGGGAGCTGTTTTTT	CASSSNLAGGLTIGELFF
NA	TRBV19	TRBJ1-2	NA	TGTGCCAGTAGTAGCGACTATGGCTACACCTTC	CASSSDYGYTF
few	TRBV2	TRBJ2-3	NA	TGTGCCAGCAGTGGGGACTCAGATACGCAGTATTTT	CASSGDSDTQYF
NA	TRBV5-6	TRBJ2-7	NA	TGTGCCAGCAGCTTGGTAAAAATAAACTCCTACGAGCAGTACTTC	CASSLVKINSYEQYF
few	TRBV11-2	TRBJ1-2	TRBD1	TGTGCCAGCAGCTTTCGGACAGGGGCAGAAGGCTACACCTTC	CASSFRTGAEGYTF
NA	TRBV18	TRBJ2-7	TRBD2	TGTGCCAGCTCACCAATCCCGATTAGCGGGAACCGCTACGAGCAGTACTTC	CASSPIPISGNRYEQYF
NA	TRBV7-9	TRBJ2-3	TRBD2	TGTGCCAGCAGCGGGGGGACTAGCGGGGGGGCGGATACGCAGTATTTT	CASSGGTSGGADTQYF
few	TRBV7-9	TRBJ1-2	TRBD1	TGTGCCAGCAGCTTAAACAGGGGCTCTGGCTACACCTTC	CASSLNRGSGYTF
NA	TRBV6-5	TRBJ2-7	TRBD1	TGTGCCAGCAGGGAGGACAGGGGTGCCAACGAGCAGTACTTC	CASREDRGANEQYF
NA	TRBV14	TRBJ2-7	NA	TGTGCCAGCAGCCCATTATCCGGGGGGCTATCCTACGAGCAGTACTTC	CASSPLSGGLSYEQYF
NA	TRBV13	TRBJ2-3	TRBD2	TGTGCCGGGGGGGAATATGGCAGGGAAACAGATACGCAGTATTTT	CAGGEYGRETDTQYF
NA	TRBV4-2	TRBJ2-1	NA	TGTGCCAGCAGCCAAGGGGTCGGAGGCTCCTACAATGAGCAGTTCTTC	CASSQGVGGSYNEQFF
NA	TRBV2	TRBJ1-1	NA	TGTGCCAGCAGTGAAAAAACTTCGAGGGAAGCTTTCTTT	CASSEKTSREAFF
once	TRBV7-3	TRBJ2-3	NA	TGTGCCAGCAGCTCGAGTGAGGATACGCAGTATTTT	CASSSSEDTQYF
NA	TRBV10-1	TRBJ1-1	NA	TGCGCCAGCAGAGCATCCGACAGGAACACTGAAGCTTTCTTT	CASRASDRNTEAFF
NA	TRBV5-4	TRBJ2-5	TRBD2	TGTGCCAGCAGCTTGACTAGGACTAGCGGGGGGGCCGGTGAGGAGACCCAGTACTTC	CASSLTRTSGGAGEETQYF
NA	TRBV6-5	TRBJ1-2	NA	TGTGCCAGCAGTTACTCGAAAGCGACAGCCGGGGGCTACACCTTC	CASSYSKATAGGYTF
NA	TRBV29-1	TRBJ2-2	NA	TGCAGCGTTGAGGACACAGGGGGGGTCGCCGGGGAGCTGTTTTTT	CSVEDTGGVAGELFF
NA	TRBV9	TRBJ2-2	NA	TGTGCCAGCAGCGTAGCCGTGAACACCGGGGAGCTGTTTTTT	CASSVAVNTGELFF
NA	TRBV4-1	TRBJ1-3	TRBD1	TGCGCCAGCAGCCAAGAATCAGGGGGCTCTGGAAACACCATATATTTT	CASSQESGGSGNTIYF
NA	TRBV18	TRBJ2-5	NA	TGTGCCAGCTCACCACCGTGGCAAACCCAGTACTTC	CASSPPWQTQYF
few	TRBV29-1	TRBJ1-2	NA	TGCAGCGTTGAATTTGTGCAGGGCCAAATAGGGGGCTACACCTTC	CSVEFVQGQIGGYTF
NA	TRBV7-2	TRBJ1-2	NA	TGTGCCAGCAGCTTACCTTCAGGGTCTGGCTACACCTTC	CASSLPSGSGYTF
NA	TRBV5-1	TRBJ2-7	NA	TGCGCCAGCAGCTTGGATTCCGGGAATGCCTACGAGCAGTACTTC	CASSLDSGNAYEQYF
NA	TRBV7-9	TRBJ2-1	NA	TGTGCCAGCAGCACCATCGCACGACCGGGGTACAATGAGCAGTTCTTC	CASSTIARPGYNEQFF
NA	TRBV19	TRBJ1-1	TRBD1	TGTGCCAGTCAGGACAGGGGGCGCGGGACCACTGAAGCTTTCTTT	CASQDRGRGTTEAFF
NA	TRBV7-6	TRBJ2-7	NA	TGTGCCAGCAGCTCTCGACAGTACGAGCAGTACTTC	CASSSRQYEQYF
NA	TRBV29-1	TRBJ2-1	NA	TGCAGCGGGAAGGGGGAGCAAAATGAGCAGTTCTTC	CSGKGEQNEQFF
few	TRBV29-1	TRBJ1-4	NA	TGCAGCGTTGGGGCAGGGTATGGTGAAAAACTGTTTTTT	CSVGAGYGEKLFF
NA	TRBV5-6	TRBJ1-4	TRBD1	TGTGCCAGCAGCCAGAGGGGGCTGAGATTAGAAAAACTGTTTTTT	CASSQRGLRLEKLFF
few	TRBV5-1	TRBJ1-1	NA	TGCGCCAGCAGCCTACAGGGTCTTGAAGCTTTCTTT	CASSLQGLEAFF
NA	TRBV10-2	TRBJ2-7	NA	TGCGCCAGCGACGGACGGAGGGGCCAATATTTCTACGAGCAGTACTTC	CASDGRRGQYFYEQYF
NA	TRBV9	TRBJ2-7	NA	TGTGCCAGCAGCGTAGAGGCGGGGGCCCTCTCCTACGAGCAGTACTTC	CASSVEAGALSYEQYF
NA	TRBV13	TRBJ2-7	NA	TGTGCCAGCAGCTCCGAGACTAGCTACGAGCAGTACTTC	CASSSETSYEQYF
NA	TRBV5-6	TRBJ1-2	TRBD1	TGTGCCAGCAGCTTGCCGAGACAGGGGCTGGGCTACACCTTC	CASSLPRQGLGYTF
NA	TRBV10-3	TRBJ1-5	TRBD1	TGTGCCATCAGTGGGACAGGGGGCGCCGGTCAGCCCCAGCATTTT	CAISGTGGAGQPQHF
NA	TRBV6-5	TRBJ2-1	NA	TGTGCCAGCAGTTACGGGCGAGCCTACAATGAGCAGTTCTTC	CASSYGRAYNEQFF
NA	TRBV21-1	TRBJ2-4	NA	TGTGCCAGCAGCAAAAAACGGAGCCCTGAGGCCAAAAACATTCAGTACTTC	CASSKKRSPEAKNIQYF
few	TRBV27	TRBJ1-2	NA	TGTGCCAGCAGTTTAGGGAGACAGGCTGGCTACACCTTC	CASSLGRQAGYTF
NA	TRBV5-1	TRBJ1-4	NA	TGCGCCAGCAGCTCGCTAAGAGGGTCAACTAATGAAAAACTGTTTTTT	CASSSLRGSTNEKLFF
NA	TRBV7-9	TRBJ2-1	NA	TGTGCCAGCAGCAACCGGGATGCAGAGTTCTTC	CASSNRDAEFF
NA	TRBV19	TRBJ2-1	TRBD1	TGTGCCAGTAGGGACAGGGTACTCAATGAGCAGTTCTTC	CASRDRVLNEQFF
once	TRBV6-1	TRBJ2-7	NA	TGTGCCAGCAGTGTACAGGGTCCCCGCGAGCAGTACTTC	CASSVQGPREQYF
few	TRBV7-6	TRBJ2-2	NA	TGTGCCAGCAGCTTAGGAAACAGGATCACCGGGGAGCTGTTTTTT	CASSLGNRITGELFF